Below, one T cell receptor beta chain is given with its context. The sample originates from a study of monozygotic twins with cystic fibrosis. Deletions cut 0 bases from V and 0 bases from J, with 7 bases between. The CDR3 loop spans 15 amino acids. Germline CDR1 reads SGHNT; CDR2 reads YYREEE (reference sequence). The method was immunoSEQ multiplex PCR; TCRdb's version includes in-frame clones alone and lacks a portion of them. Of around 33,000 clones in the sample, over 75% were seen once. The clonotype originates from a girl aged 2 to 10 with cystic fibrosis. The J gene is TRBJ2-1, the V gene TRBV5-4; D uncertain. The sample taken for sequencing was blood. CDR3 nucleotides: TGTGCCAGCAGCTTGGACTCGAGCTCCTACAATGAGCAGTTCTTC. Its translation is CASSLDSSSYNEQFF.